The clone carrying this TCR beta chain was found once. This CDR3 has 14 amino acids. V lost 3 bases to trimming and J lost 6 bases, with 14 bases between them. Per germline, CDR1 MNHNY and CDR2 SVGAGI (reference sequence). Sequenced by immunoSEQ multiplex PCR; TCRdb stores in-frame clones only, minus some. The sample has about 2.3 million clones, less than 95% seen once. The entry originates in a study of shared clonotypes between healthy human individuals. The origin of this receptor is a man aged 18-30 years in good health. Some clones in this sample may be carry-over from other donors' samples. The sample taken for sequencing was naive CD4+ T cells from PBMCs. Subset defined: CD45RA+ positively selected. This sequence joins TRBV6-6 and TRBJ1-1; a possible D gene is TRBD1 (6 bases). CDR3 nucleotide sequence: TGTGCCAGCAGTTATCGGGGGGCCATCGCTGAAGCTTTCTTT. It codes for CASSYRGAIAEAFF.